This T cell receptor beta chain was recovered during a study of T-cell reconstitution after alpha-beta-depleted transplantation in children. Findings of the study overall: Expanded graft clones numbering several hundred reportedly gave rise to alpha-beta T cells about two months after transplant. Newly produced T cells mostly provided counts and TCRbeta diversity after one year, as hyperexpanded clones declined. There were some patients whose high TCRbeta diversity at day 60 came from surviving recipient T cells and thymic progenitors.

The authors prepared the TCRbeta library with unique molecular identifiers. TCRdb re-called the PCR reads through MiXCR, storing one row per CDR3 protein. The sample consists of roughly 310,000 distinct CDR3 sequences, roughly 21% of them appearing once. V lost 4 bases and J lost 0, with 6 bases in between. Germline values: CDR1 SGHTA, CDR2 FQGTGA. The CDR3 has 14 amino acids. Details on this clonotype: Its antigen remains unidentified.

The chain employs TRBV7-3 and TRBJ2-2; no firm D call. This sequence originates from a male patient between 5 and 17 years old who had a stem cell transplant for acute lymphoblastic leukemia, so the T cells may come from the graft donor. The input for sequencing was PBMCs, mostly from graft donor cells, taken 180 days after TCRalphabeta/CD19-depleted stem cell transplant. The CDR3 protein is CASSSPANTGELFF. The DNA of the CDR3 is TGTGCCAGCAGCTCTCCCGCGAACACCGGGGAGCTGTTTTTT.